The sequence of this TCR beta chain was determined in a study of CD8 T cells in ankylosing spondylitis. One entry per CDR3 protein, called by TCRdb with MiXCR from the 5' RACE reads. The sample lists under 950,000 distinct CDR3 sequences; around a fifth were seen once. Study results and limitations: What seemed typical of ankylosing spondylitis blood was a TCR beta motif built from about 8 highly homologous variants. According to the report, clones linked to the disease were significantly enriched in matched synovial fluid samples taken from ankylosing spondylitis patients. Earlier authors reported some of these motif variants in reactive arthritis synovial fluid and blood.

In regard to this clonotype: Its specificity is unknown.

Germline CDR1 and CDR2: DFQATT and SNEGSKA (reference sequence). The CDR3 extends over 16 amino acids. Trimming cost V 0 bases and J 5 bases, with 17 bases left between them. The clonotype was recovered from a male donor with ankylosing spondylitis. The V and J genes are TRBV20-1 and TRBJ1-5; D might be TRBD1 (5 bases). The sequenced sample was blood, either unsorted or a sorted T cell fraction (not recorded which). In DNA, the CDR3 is TGCAGTGCTAGAGAGGGATCGGGGGGACGTTATCAGCCCCAGCATTTT. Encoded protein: CSAREGSGGRYQPQHF.